The rows below give T cell receptor beta chains drawn from one sample of a study of blood T cells in healthy people across ages. TCRdb itself ran the 5' RACE reads through MiXCR, one entry per CDR3 protein. The sample consists of 550,000 to 800,000 distinct CDR3 sequences, around 20% of them appearing once. The specimen was blood. These receptors were collected from a man between 65 and 79 years old in good health. Each CDR3 is given with its conserved first and last residue. A D gene is named only where the DNA matches it firmly. Size values are once, few and many counts, or a class for expanded clones, and some rows have none.

clone_size	v_call	d_call	j_call	cdr3_length	cdr3_nt	cdr3_aa
many	TRBV7-9	TRBD2	TRBJ2-7	16	TGTGCCAGCAGCTCTGAACCGGGACTAAGCTCCTACGAGCAGTACTTC	CASSSEPGLSSYEQYF
once	TRBV5-1	-	TRBJ2-5	14	TGCGCCAGCAGCTTGATGGGGGTGAAGGAGACCCAGTACTTC	CASSLMGVKETQYF
few	TRBV4-1	TRBD1	TRBJ2-1	16	TGCGCCAGCAGCCAAGACTTGGGACAGGGGTATCATGAGCAGTTCTTC	CASSQDLGQGYHEQFF
few	TRBV6-2/TRBV6-3	TRBD2	TRBJ2-1	16	TGTGCCAGCAGTTACCCAGCGGCGGGAGTTTACAATGAGCAGTTCTTC	CASSYPAAGVYNEQFF
few	TRBV27	-	TRBJ2-5	13	TGTGCCAGCAGTTGGGGCAGGGAAGGGACCCAGTACTTC	CASSWGREGTQYF
-	TRBV25-1	-	TRBJ2-2	16	TGTGCCAGCAGTCCCACCCGGTTCCCATACACCGGGGAGCTATTTTTT	CASSPTRFPYTGELFF
-	TRBV6-2/TRBV6-3	-	TRBJ2-1	14	TGTGCCAGCAGTTACTCGTTGAGGGGGAACGAGCAGTTCTTC	CASSYSLRGNEQFF
-	TRBV7-2	-	TRBJ2-1	16	TGTGCCAGCAGCGAACCAACAGGGAGATGGGACAATGAGCAGTTCTTC	CASSEPTGRWDNEQFF
-	TRBV20-1	-	TRBJ2-7	13	TGCAGTGCCGGGGACTCACCCTCCTACGAGCAGTACTTC	CSAGDSPSYEQYF
-	TRBV29-1	TRBD1	TRBJ2-1	12	TGCAGCGCTAAGGGGGCGGACAATGTGCAGTTCTTC	CSAKGADNVQFF
-	TRBV20-1	TRBD2	TRBJ2-1	15	TGCAGTGCCCCCCGGGGTAGCGGGGGGGACAATGAGCAGTTCTTC	CSAPRGSGGDNEQFF
-	TRBV15	TRBD1	TRBJ1-6	17	TGTGCCACCAGCAGATACGGACAGGGGAATTATAATTCACCCCTCCACTTT	CATSRYGQGNYNSPLHF
-	TRBV18	-	TRBJ2-1	12	TGTGCCAGCTCACCCGGACTATTTGAGCAGTTCTTC	CASSPGLFEQFF
few	TRBV28	-	TRBJ2-7	14	TGTGCCAGCAGTTCGACACACGACTCCTACGAGCAGTACTTC	CASSSTHDSYEQYF
-	TRBV2	TRBD1	TRBJ1-4	14	TGTGCCAGCGGAGTGAAGGGGGCGCGGGAAAAACTGTTTTTT	CASGVKGAREKLFF
-	TRBV5-5	TRBD2	TRBJ2-2	17	TGTGCCAGCAGCACGGCACTAGCGGGACTGAACACCGGGGAGCTGTTTTTT	CASSTALAGLNTGELFF
-	TRBV6-6	-	TRBJ2-7	15	TGTGCCAGCAGAGACAGGCGCCAAGAATCCTACGAGCAGTACTTC	CASRDRRQESYEQYF
-	TRBV7-2	TRBD1	TRBJ2-7	14	TGTGCCAGCAGCTTAACCGACAGGGGTTACGAGCAGTACTTC	CASSLTDRGYEQYF
-	TRBV12-3/TRBV12-4	-	TRBJ2-1	15	TGTGCCAGCAGTTTGAGGGACGGAAACTACAATGAGCAGTTCTTC	CASSLRDGNYNEQFF
-	TRBV20-1	TRBD2	TRBJ2-5	14	TGCAGTGCTAGTCGGCGGGAGGGCCACCAGACCCAGTACTTC	CSASRREGHQTQYF
-	TRBV4-3	TRBD1	TRBJ1-6	15	TGCGCCAGCAGCCCCCAGGGACAGGGTAATTCACCCCTCCACTTT	CASSPQGQGNSPLHF